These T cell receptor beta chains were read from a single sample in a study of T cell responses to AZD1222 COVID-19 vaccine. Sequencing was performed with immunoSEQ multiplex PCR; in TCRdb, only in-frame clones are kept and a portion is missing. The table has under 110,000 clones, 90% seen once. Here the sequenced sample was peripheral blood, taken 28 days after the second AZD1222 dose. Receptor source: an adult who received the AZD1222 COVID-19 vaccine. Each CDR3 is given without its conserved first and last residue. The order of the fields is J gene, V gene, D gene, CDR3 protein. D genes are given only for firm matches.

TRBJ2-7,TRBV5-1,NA,ASSLEGGDEQY
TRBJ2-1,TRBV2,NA,ASSVGESEQF
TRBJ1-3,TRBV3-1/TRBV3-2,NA,ASSQETGRGNTIY
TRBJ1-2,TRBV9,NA,ASSVGSEGSPYGYT
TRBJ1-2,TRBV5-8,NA,ASRLLPYGYT
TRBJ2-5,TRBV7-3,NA,ASSFLGARTETQY
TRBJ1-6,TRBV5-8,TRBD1,ASSLEDRI
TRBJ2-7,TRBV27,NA,ASSIQGFSYEQY
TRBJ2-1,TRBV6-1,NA,ASSETGRSNEQF
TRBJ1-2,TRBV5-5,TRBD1,ASSLLQGEGYGYT
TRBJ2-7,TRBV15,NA,ATSKEDYQTDYEQY
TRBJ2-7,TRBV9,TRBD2,ASRPGLGPYEQY
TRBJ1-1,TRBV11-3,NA,ASSSDRRTLNTEAF
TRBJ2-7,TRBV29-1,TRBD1,SVVLDRGSYEQY
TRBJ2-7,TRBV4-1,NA,ASSQDDQGLEQY
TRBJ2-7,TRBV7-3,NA,ASSLGQGMEQY
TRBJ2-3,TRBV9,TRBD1,ASGPGDRANTDTQY
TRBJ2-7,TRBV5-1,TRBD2,ASRKGLAGNYEQY
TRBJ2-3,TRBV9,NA,ASSVGGGVSRDTQY
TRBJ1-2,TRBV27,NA,ASSSTLNYGYT
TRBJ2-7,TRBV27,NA,ASRRHTYEQY
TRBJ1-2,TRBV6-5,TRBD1,ASSMTGVNYGYT
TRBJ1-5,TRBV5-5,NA,ASSLASPGHQPQH